This TCR beta chain was identified in a study of cytomegalovirus exposure and HLA in healthy donors. Libraries were prepared by immunoSEQ multiplex PCR; TCRdb keeps only in-frame clonotypes and omits some of them. The table lists about 120,000 clones, over 75% of them singletons, with around 1.9% in the top ten. The sequence was obtained from a woman under 40 in good health and CMV-seronegative. The specimen sequenced was PBMCs.

CDR3 sequence reads: CASSEGAGANSPLHF. CDR3 bases: TGTGCCAGCAGTGAAGGGGCAGGTGCAAATTCACCCCTCCACTTT. This sequence joins TRBV6-1 and TRBJ1-6; D is unclear. The germline V gene has CDR1 MNHNS and CDR2 SASEGT. There are 15 residues in the CDR3. V lost 1 base and J 7 bases, leaving 11 bases between the germline ends.